One sample yielded the 27 T cell receptor beta chains listed below, sequenced in a study of PD-1 blockade in classical Hodgkin lymphoma (dated by TCRdb to the early 2020s). To prepare the library, the immunoSEQ multiplex PCR assay was applied. Not all clones reach the TCRdb copy of this immuneACCESS table, which keeps in-frame sequences only. Checked studies attribute under half of the gap to unresolved V genes and leave the rest unexplained. The sample includes more than 85,000 clones, with around nine tenths observed a single time. The ten largest make up approximately 2.4% of the sample. This sample's time point label indicates: cycle 2 day 1 (C2D1) of nivolumab. Every trial patient had relapsed following autologous stem cell transplantation, and prior brentuximab vedotin exposure was what differed among cohorts A, B and C. This specimen was peripheral blood mononuclear cells (PBMCs), taken before the second cycle of nivolumab. These receptors were collected from a human donor with classical Hodgkin lymphoma.

The chain recombines TRBV16 with TRBJ2-7, with D tentatively TRBD1 (6 bases). V shed 4 bases and J shed 5 bases, with 9 bases lying between them. The CDR3 spans 12 residues. Germline CDR1 and CDR2: KGHSY and FQNENV. The CDR3 loop reads CASSPGVHEQYF. The CDR3 DNA follows: TGTGCCAGCAGCCCAGGGGTCCACGAGCAGTACTTC.

This clone showed up just once. V usage is TRBV5-1 and J usage is TRBJ2-3; D uncertain. Trimming shortened V by 4 bases and J by 6 bases, and 18 bases separated the two germline ends. Germline V lookup: CDR1 SGHRS, CDR2 YFSETQ. This CDR3 comprises 15 residues. This CDR3 is CASSPRPAQADTQYF. The CDR3, as DNA: TGCGCCAGCAGCCCTCGTCCAGCACAAGCGGATACGCAGTATTTT. Based on the CDR3 plus reference TRBV5-1 and TRBJ2-3, the full variable domain is KAGVTQTPRYLIKTRGQQVTLSCSPISGHRSVSWYQQTPGQGLQFLFEYFSETQRNKGNFPGRFSGRQFSNSRSEMNVSTLELGDSALYLCASSPRPAQADTQYFGPGTRLTVL.

The chain uses TRBV30 and TRBJ1-1; D gene ambiguous. This CDR3 is built from 13 residues. Trimming pared 0 bases from V and 5 bases from J, leaving 10 bases between. Germline V gene sequence: CDR1 GTSNPN, CDR2 SVGIG (reference sequence). The CDR3 sequence: CAWSVGYITEAFF. The DNA for the CDR3 is TGTGCCTGGAGTGTAGGGTATATAACTGAAGCTTTCTTT.

CDR3 amino acids: CASSPTGLAGDSFPYEQYF. The CDR3 nucleotides are TGTGCCAGCAGTCCCACGGGACTAGCGGGAGATTCATTTCCCTACGAGCAGTACTTC. The chain combines TRBV28 with TRBJ2-7; TRBD2 matches at 14 bases. CDR1 MDHEN and CDR2 SYDVKM come from the germline V gene. The CDR3 is 19 amino acids. The junction had 14 bases not matched to a gene; V was cut back by 5 bases and J by 2 bases.

This clone was recorded once. This chain links TRBV27 with TRBJ2-7; unclear D gene. The germline CDR1 and CDR2 sequences are MNHEY and SMNVEV (reference sequence). The CDR3 has 14 amino acids. V was clipped by 5 bases and J by 1 base, with 12 bases between them. The CDR3 DNA is TGTGCCAGCAGTCCCCGTACTCTTTCCTACGAGCAGTACTTC. Its protein is CASSPRTLSYEQYF.

The J gene is TRBJ1-4, the V gene TRBV28, with 9 bases identical to TRBD1. Germline loops: CDR1 MDHEN, CDR2 SYDVKM. With V trimmed by 6 bases and J by 8 bases, 7 bases remained unmatched. The CDR3 runs to 14 residues. CDR3 in amino acids: CASRWTGVDEKLFF. Here the CDR3 DNA reads TGTGCCAGCAGGTGGACAGGGGTCGACGAAAAACTGTTTTTT.

The chain links TRBV27 to TRBJ2-1, with D hard to call. The CDR3 extends over 11 amino acids. V gave up 6 bases and J gave up 7 bases, with 7 bases separating them. CDR1 and CDR2 from the germline V gene are MNHEY and SMNVEV (reference sequence). CDR3 region: CASSAMNEQFF. In DNA form, the CDR3 reads TGTGCCAGCAGCGCTATGAATGAGCAGTTCTTC.

The gene calls are TRBV5-1 and TRBJ2-3, with TRBD2 matching 15 bases. Trimming at V came to 4 bases and at J to 2 bases, leaving 8 bases not matched to a gene. Germline V CDR1 and CDR2: SGHRS, YFSETQ. The CDR3 runs 18 residues. For the CDR3, the DNA is TGCGCCAGCAGCACGGGACTAGCGGGAGGCTTTTTCACAGATACGCAGTATTTT. This translates into CASSTGLAGGFFTDTQYF.

The rearrangement uses TRBV5-1 and TRBJ1-1, with D maybe TRBD1 (6 bases). The CDR3 loop spans 13 amino acids. The V gene's germline CDR1 is SGHRS and CDR2 YFSETQ. Deletions cut 3 bases from V and 3 bases from J, with 9 bases between. CDR3 sequence: CASSYRDYTEAFF. The DNA for the CDR3 is TGCGCCAGCAGCTACAGGGACTACACTGAAGCTTTCTTT.

This sequence joins TRBV6-5 and TRBJ1-2, with D perhaps matching TRBD1 (6 bases). CDR1 MNHEY and CDR2 SVGAGI come from the germline V gene. The CDR3 extends over 15 amino acids. V dropped 7 bases and J dropped 2 bases, with 17 bases sitting between them. CDR3 protein: CASTRVGHSNYGYTF. CDR3 nucleotides: TGTGCCAGCACTAGAGTGGGACATTCGAACTATGGCTACACCTTC.

This chain uses TRBV7-2 with TRBJ1-1; D not resolved. Trimming took 5 bases from V and 2 from J, leaving 9 bases between them. CDR3 size: 13 residues. Germline CDR1 and CDR2: SGHTA and FQGNSA. This CDR3 reads CASSLRANTEAFF. CDR3 sequence (DNA): TGTGCCAGCAGCCTAAGGGCTAACACTGAAGCTTTCTTT.

The sample holds one count of this clone. The CDR3 DNA is TGCGCCAGCAGCCTGGGTTCAGCGGGTGAAAAACTGTTTTTT. Its protein product is CASSLGSAGEKLFF. The chain joins TRBV5-1 to TRBJ1-4; no clear D. Germline loops: CDR1 SGHRS, CDR2 YFSETQ. The length of the CDR3 is 14 residues. The V gene lost 4 bases and the J gene lost 7 bases, with 14 bases spanning the gap. Looking up the rest from reference TRBV5-1 and TRBJ1-4 gives the full variable domain: KAGVTQTPRYLIKTRGQQVTLSCSPISGHRSVSWYQQTPGQGLQFLFEYFSETQRNKGNFPGRFSGRQFSNSRSEMNVSTLELGDSALYLCASSLGSAGEKLFFGSGTQLSVL.

V and J are TRBV7-9 and TRBJ2-5, with D possibly matching TRBD2 (6 bases). V gave up 3 bases and J gave up 5 bases, with 10 bases separating them. Germline V gene lookup returns CDR1 SEHNR and CDR2 FQNEAQ (reference sequence). This CDR3 spans 13 amino acids. CDR3 sequence (DNA): TGTGCCAGCAGCTTTTCAGGGAGGGAGACCCAGTACTTC. Translating it yields CASSFSGRETQYF.

The V call is TRBV19, the J call TRBJ1-1; 9 nucleotides line up with TRBD1. Trimming took 4 bases from V and 5 from J; bases not matched to a gene: 8. Germline CDR1 reads LNHDA; CDR2 reads SQIVND (reference sequence). This CDR3 has 15 amino acids. CDR3 region: CASSTLGTGRTEAFF. CDR3 nucleotides: TGTGCCAGTAGTACACTAGGGACAGGGAGAACTGAAGCTTTCTTT.

The gene calls are TRBV7-8 and TRBJ1-5; D is perhaps TRBD1 (6 bases). V lost 5 bases, J lost 0 bases, and 17 bases lay in between. The CDR3 totals 17 residues. Germline CDR1 reads SGHVS; CDR2 reads FQNEAQ. CDR3 nucleotide sequence: TGTGCCAGCAGCCCAATGAGACAGGAGTATAGCAATCAGCCCCAGCATTTT. It translates to CASSPMRQEYSNQPQHF. The full variable domain, completed using reference TRBV7-8 and TRBJ1-5, is GAGVSQSPRYKVAKRGQDVALRCDPISGHVSLFWYQQALGQGPEFLTYFQNEAQLDKSGLPSDRFFAERPEGSVSTLKIQRTQQEDSAVYLCASSPMRQEYSNQPQHFGDGTRLSIL.

The CDR3, as DNA: TGTGCCAGCAGTTCGCTGACTAGCGGGCCTGGGCTTGGGAATGAGCAGTTCTTC. This codes for CASSSLTSGPGLGNEQFF. J is TRBJ2-1 and V is TRBV27; 10 bases are shared with TRBD2. Germline V gene sequence: CDR1 MNHEY, CDR2 SMNVEV (reference sequence). This CDR3 is 18 amino acids long. The V and J ends lost 4 bases and 7 bases, in that order; junction bases with no gene match: 16.

The rearrangement joins TRBV16 to TRBJ2-1; tentative D call: TRBD1 (6 bases). CDR1 KGHSY and CDR2 FQNENV come from the germline V gene. CDR3 length equals 14 residues. Between the trimmed V and J ends, which lost 5 bases and 4 bases, there was a span of 12 bases. For the CDR3, the DNA is TGTGCCAGCAGCTCCAGGGGACCTTACAATGAGCAGTTCTTC. It specifies CASSSRGPYNEQFF.

The V and J genes are TRBV7-8 and TRBJ2-3; D gene ambiguous. Germline CDR1 and CDR2: SGHVS and FQNEAQ. This CDR3 has 15 amino acids. Trimming shortened V by 2 bases and J by 0 bases, and 9 bases separated the two germline ends. The CDR3 DNA reads as TGTGCCAGCAGCTTATTGGCTCGAAGCACAGATACGCAGTATTTT. The encoded protein is CASSLLARSTDTQYF.

The V call is TRBV27, the J call TRBJ2-5; TRBD2 is a possible D gene (5 bases). Germline V gives CDR1 MNHEY, CDR2 SMNVEV (reference sequence). This CDR3 region has 14 residues. Trimming shortened V by 4 bases and J by 5 bases, and 14 bases separated the two germline ends. The CDR3 nucleotides read TGTGCCAGCAGTTCTCCGGTGAGGAGGGAGACCCAGTACTTC. It is translated as CASSSPVRRETQYF.

A single count supports this clone. The V and J genes are TRBV7-3 and TRBJ1-2, with a possible D match to TRBD1 (6 bases). CDR3 length equals 15 residues. Looked up from germline, CDR1 is SGHTA and CDR2 is FQGTGA. V lost 2 bases and J lost 4, with 14 bases in between. The CDR3 DNA reads as TGTGCCAGCAGCTTATACAGGGATCTGGCCTATGGCTACACCTTC. Amino acid sequence: CASSLYRDLAYGYTF.

The chain recombines TRBV28 with TRBJ2-4; the D gene is possibly TRBD2 (5 bases). Trimming took 3 bases from V and 6 from J, leaving 9 bases between them. Germline V CDR1 and CDR2: MDHEN, SYDVKM. CDR3 length: 13 amino acids. The CDR3 here is CASSFTGINIQYF. CDR3 nucleotide sequence: TGTGCCAGCAGTTTCACGGGGATAAACATTCAGTACTTC.

The V call is TRBV9, the J call TRBJ1-2, with D unclear. Trimming removed 0 bases from V and 4 bases from J, with 7 bases in between. The germline CDR1 and CDR2 sequences are SGDLS and YYNGEE. The length of the CDR3 is 13 residues. The CDR3 sequence: CASSVAESYGYTF. In DNA, the CDR3 is TGTGCCAGCAGCGTAGCCGAAAGCTATGGCTACACCTTC.

In this sample, this clone turned up once. V and J are TRBV14 and TRBJ2-4; TRBD2 matches at 14 bases. CDR1 SGHDN and CDR2 FVKESK come from the germline V gene. The CDR3 is made up of 19 amino acids. The V gene end was trimmed by 3 bases and the J gene end by 2 bases; junction bases not matched to a gene: 9. As DNA, the CDR3 is TGTGCCAGCAGCCACCAGGGACTAGCGGGAGTACGTACCAAAAACATTCAGTACTTC. Translating gives CASSHQGLAGVRTKNIQYF.

The chain recombines TRBV19 with TRBJ1-1; D gene ambiguous. The CDR3 has 15 amino acids. Per the germline V gene, CDR1 is LNHDA and CDR2 is SQIVND (reference sequence). Deletions cut 8 bases from V and 1 base from J, with 17 bases between. The CDR3 here is CASSTGSPPNTEAFF. DNA of the CDR3: TGTGCCAGTTCAACGGGGTCTCCTCCGAACACTGAAGCTTTCTTT.

The chain couples TRBV28 to TRBJ2-1, with D unresolved. Germline V gene data show CDR1 as MDHEN and CDR2 as SYDVKM. The CDR3 is made up of 16 amino acids. Trimming removed 6 bases at V and 6 bases at J, with 21 bases between. DNA of the CDR3: TGTGCCAGCAGCTCCCCCCTTTCACGTGCACTCAATGAGCAGTTCTTC. Amino acid sequence: CASSSPLSRALNEQFF.

This rearrangement joins TRBV28 to TRBJ2-3; weak D call: TRBD2 (6 bases). Per germline, CDR1 MDHEN and CDR2 SYDVKM. The CDR3 spans 17 residues. Trimming removed 3 bases at V and 5 bases at J, with 21 bases between. The CDR3 sequence: CASSFFRRREQVDTQYF. As DNA, the CDR3 is TGTGCCAGCAGTTTTTTCCGGCGTCGGGAGCAAGTAGATACGCAGTATTTT.

The J gene is TRBJ1-2, the V gene TRBV5-6; no firm D call. This CDR3 is built from 14 residues. Trimming stripped 5 bases from V and 0 bases from J, with 11 bases between. Germline CDR1 is SGHDT and CDR2 is YYEEEE. In DNA form, the CDR3 reads TGTGCCAGCAGAATCATCACAGCTAACTATGGCTACACCTTC. Its protein is CASRIITANYGYTF.